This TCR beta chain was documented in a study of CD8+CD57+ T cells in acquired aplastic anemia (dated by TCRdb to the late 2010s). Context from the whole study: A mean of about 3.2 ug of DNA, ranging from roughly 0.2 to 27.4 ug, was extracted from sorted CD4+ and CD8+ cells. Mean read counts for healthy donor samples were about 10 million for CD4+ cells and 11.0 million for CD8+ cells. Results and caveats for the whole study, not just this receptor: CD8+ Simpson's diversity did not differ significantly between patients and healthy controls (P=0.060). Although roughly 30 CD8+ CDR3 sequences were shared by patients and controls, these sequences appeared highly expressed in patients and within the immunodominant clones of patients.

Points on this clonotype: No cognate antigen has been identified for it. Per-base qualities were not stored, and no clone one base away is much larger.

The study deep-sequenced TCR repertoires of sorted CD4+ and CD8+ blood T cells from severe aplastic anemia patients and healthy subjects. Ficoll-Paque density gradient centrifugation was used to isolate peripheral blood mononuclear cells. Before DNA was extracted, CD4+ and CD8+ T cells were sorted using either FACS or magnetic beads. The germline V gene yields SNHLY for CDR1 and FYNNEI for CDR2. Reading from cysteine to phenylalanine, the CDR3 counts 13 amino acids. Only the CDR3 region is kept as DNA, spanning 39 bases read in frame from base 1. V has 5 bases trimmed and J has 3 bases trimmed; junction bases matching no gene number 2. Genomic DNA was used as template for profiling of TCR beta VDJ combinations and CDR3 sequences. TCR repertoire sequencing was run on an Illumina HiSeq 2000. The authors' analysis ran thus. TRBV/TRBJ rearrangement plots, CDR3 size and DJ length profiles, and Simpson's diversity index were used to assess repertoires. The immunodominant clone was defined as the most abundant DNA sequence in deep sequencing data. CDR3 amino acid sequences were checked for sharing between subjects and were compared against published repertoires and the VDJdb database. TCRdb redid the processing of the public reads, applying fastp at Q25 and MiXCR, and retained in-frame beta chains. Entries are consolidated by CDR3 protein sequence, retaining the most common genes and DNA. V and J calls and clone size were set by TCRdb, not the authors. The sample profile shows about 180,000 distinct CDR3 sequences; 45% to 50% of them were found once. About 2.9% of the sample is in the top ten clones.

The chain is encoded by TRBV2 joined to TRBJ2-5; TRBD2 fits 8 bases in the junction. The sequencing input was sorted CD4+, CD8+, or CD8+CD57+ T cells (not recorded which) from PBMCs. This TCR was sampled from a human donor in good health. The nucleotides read TGTGCCAGCAGTATGGGACTAGAAGAGACCCAGTACTTC. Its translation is CASSMGLEETQYF.